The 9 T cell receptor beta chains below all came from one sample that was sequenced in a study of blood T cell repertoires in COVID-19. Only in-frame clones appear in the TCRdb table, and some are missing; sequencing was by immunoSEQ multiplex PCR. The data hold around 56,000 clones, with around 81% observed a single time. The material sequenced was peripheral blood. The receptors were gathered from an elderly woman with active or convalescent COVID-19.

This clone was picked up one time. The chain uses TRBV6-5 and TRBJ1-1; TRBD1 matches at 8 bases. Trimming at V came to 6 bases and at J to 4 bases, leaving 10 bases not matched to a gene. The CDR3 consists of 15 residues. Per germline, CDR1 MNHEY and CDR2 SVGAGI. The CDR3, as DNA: TGTGCCAGCAGCGCCCGACAGGGGAGGGCCACTGAAGCTTTCTTT. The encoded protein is CASSARQGRATEAFF.

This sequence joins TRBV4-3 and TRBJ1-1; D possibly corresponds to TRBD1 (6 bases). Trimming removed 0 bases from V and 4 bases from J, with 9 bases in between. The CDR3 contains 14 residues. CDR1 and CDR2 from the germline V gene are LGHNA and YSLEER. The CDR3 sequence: CASSQDVGGTEAFF. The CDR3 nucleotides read TGCGCCAGCAGCCAAGACGTAGGGGGCACTGAAGCTTTCTTT.

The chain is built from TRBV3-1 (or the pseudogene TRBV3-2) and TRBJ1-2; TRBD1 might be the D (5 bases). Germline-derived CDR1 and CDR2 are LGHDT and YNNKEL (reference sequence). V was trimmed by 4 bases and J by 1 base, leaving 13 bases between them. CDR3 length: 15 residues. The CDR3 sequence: CASSRGGAFNYGYTF. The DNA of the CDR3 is TGTGCCAGCAGCCGCGGTGGGGCCTTTAACTATGGCTACACCTTC.

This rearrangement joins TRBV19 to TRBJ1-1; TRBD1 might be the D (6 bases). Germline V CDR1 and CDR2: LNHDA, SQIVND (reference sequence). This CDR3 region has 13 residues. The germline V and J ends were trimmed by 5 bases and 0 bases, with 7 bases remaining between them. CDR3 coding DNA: TGTGCCAGTAGTCAGGGGTTGAACACTGAAGCTTTCTTT. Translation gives CASSQGLNTEAFF.

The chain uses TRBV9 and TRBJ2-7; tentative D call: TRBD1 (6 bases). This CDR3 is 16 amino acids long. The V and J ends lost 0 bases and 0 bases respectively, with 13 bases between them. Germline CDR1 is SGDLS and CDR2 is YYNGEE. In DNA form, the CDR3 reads TGTGCCAGCAGCGTAGGAGCAGGGGATATCTCCTACGAGCAGTACTTC. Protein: CASSVGAGDISYEQYF.

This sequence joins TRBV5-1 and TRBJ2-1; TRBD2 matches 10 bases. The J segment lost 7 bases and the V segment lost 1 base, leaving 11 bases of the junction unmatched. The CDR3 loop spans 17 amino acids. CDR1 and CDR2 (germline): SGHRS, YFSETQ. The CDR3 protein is CASSLFRTSGLANEQFF. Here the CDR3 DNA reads TGCGCCAGCAGCTTGTTTCGGACTAGCGGTTTGGCGAATGAGCAGTTCTTC.

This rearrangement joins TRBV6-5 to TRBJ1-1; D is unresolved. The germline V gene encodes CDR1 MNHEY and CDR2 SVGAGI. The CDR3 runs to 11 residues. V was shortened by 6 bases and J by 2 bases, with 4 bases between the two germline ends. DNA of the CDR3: TGTGCCAGCAGACTAAACACTGAAGCTTTCTTT. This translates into CASRLNTEAFF.

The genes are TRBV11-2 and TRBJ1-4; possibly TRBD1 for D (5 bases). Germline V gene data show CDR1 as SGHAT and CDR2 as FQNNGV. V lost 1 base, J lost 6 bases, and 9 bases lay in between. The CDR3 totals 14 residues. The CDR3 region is CASSLVSGYEKLFF. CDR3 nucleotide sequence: TGTGCCAGCAGCTTAGTGTCAGGGTATGAAAAACTGTTTTTT.

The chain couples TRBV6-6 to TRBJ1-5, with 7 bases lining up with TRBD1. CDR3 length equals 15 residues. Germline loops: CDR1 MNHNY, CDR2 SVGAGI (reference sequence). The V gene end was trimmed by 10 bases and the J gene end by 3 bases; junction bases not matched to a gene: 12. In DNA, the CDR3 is TGTGCCACCCAAAAAGACAGGGTCCTCAATCAGCCCCAGCATTTT. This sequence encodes CATQKDRVLNQPQHF.